This T cell receptor (beta chain) was sequenced for a study of identical twins. Whole-study results and caveats: Among out-of-frame alpha sequences shared by twins, low generation probability occurred in excess. Fewer insertions were carried by abundant cord blood beta clonotypes, but none was seen in memory repertoires.

MiXCR, run by TCRdb on the 5' RACE reads, gives a single entry per CDR3 protein. The sample holds nearly 250,000 distinct CDR3 sequences; approximately 7% are singletons and the top ten take 3.5% to 4%. The sample holds one count of this clonotype. Its antigen is not identified. A much bigger clone sits one base away, suggesting this may be a read error. Germline V gene lookup returns CDR1 SGHVS and CDR2 FNYEAQ. The CDR3 spans 15 residues. Healthy Caucasians made up all donors. The same data also contributed to another study, on yellow fever vaccine responses in identical twins.

This chain links TRBV7-6 with TRBJ2-7; TRBD1 matches 8 bases. The sequenced sample consisted of memory (CD45RO+) T cells sorted from blood. This sequence was found in a woman aged 18-29 years in good health. The CDR3: CGSSLDDRGRYEQYF. As DNA, the CDR3 is TGTGGCAGCAGCTTAGATGACAGGGGACGGTACGAGCAGTACTTC. Filled out from reference TRBV7-6 and TRBJ2-7, the complete variable domain reads GAGVSQSPRYKVTKRGQDVALRCDPISGHVSLYWYRQALGQGPEFLTYFNYEAQQDKSGLPNDRFSAERPEGSISTLTIQRTEQRDSAMYRCGSSLDDRGRYEQYFGPGTRLTVT.